This paragraph reports one T cell receptor (beta chain). Its antigen is currently unknown. In TCRdb, the RT-PCR reads were re-called with MiXCR into one record per CDR3 protein. The data hold around 790,000 distinct CDR3 sequences, with 20% to 25% observed a single time. This CDR3 has 14 amino acids. CDR1 and CDR2 (germline): DFQATT, SNEGSKA (reference sequence). V lost 3 bases to trimming and J lost 6 bases; unmatched junction nucleotides: 8. The source of the sample is a study of response to subunit inactivated influenza vaccine. Study-level findings and limits: Authors suggested each seasonal influenza vaccination recruits few new T cells.

The rearrangement links TRBV20-1 to TRBJ2-1, with TRBD2 matching over 7 bases. This TCR derives from a man aged 45-65 years who received an inactivated influenza vaccine. Sample: PBMCs from blood, taken about 5 days after vaccination. The CDR3 nucleotides are TGCAGTGCTAGTGACCAGCGGGGACCCAATGAGCAGTTCTTC. Its protein product is CSASDQRGPNEQFF.